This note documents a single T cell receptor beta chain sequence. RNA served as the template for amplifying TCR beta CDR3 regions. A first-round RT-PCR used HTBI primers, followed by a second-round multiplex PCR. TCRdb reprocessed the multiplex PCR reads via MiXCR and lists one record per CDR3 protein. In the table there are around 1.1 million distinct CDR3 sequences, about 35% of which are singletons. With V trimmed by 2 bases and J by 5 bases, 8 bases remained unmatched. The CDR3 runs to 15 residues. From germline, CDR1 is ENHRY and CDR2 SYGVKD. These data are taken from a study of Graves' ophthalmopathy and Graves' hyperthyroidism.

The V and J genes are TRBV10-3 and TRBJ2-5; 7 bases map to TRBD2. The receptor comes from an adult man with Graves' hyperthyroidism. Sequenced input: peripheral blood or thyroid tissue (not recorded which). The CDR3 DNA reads TGTGCCATCAGTGAGAAGTCAACTAGCGATGAGACCCAGTACTTC. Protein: CAISEKSTSDETQYF.